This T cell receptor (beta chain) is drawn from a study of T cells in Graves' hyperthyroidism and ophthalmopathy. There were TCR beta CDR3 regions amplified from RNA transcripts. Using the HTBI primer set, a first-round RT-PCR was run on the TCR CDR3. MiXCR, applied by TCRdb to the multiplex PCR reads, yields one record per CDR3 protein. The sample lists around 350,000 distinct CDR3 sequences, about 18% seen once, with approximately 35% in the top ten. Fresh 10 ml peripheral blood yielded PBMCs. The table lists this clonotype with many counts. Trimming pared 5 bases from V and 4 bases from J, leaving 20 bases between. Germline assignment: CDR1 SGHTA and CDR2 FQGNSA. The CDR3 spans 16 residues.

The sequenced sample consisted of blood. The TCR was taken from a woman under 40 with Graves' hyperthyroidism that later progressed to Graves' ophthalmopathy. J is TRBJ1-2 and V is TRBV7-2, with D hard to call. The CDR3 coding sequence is TGTGCCAGCAGCCCCGACCTGGGAGGGTTTGCCTATGGCTACACCTTC. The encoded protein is CASSPDLGGFAYGYTF.